This TCR beta chain came from a study of T cell repertoires in ileal Crohn's disease. Study findings and constraints: Active smokers at surgery had more clonal expansions than non-smokers. Compared with CD4 T cells, sorted CD8 cells carried more expanded clones.

This table comes from immunoSEQ multiplex PCR, and its TCRdb copy is limited to in-frame clones, with some not included. The table lists about 2,100 clones, 74% of them singletons. The sorted cells were lamina propria lymphocytes from surgical specimens, first isolated by density gradient. This clone was found once. What it binds is unknown. The ends were cut back, 1 base at V and 1 base at J, with 13 bases in the middle. The germline V gene encodes CDR1 SGHDN and CDR2 FVKESK. The CDR3 covers 16 residues. This sequence originates from an adult with Crohn's disease. Some clones in this sample may be carry-over from other donors' samples. This chain connects TRBV14 to TRBJ1-1, with D unresolved. The material sequenced was CD8+ T cells from ileum. The DNA of the CDR3 is TGTGCCAGCAGCCAAGGGTTTTGGCCGGGGAACACTGAAGCTTTCTTT. This translates into CASSQGFWPGNTEAFF.